The entry below gives a single T cell receptor (beta chain) sequence along with its context. The data are from a study of blood T cell repertoires in COVID-19. About the study: Both acute and convalescent COVID-19 samples were obtained from the United States, Italy and Spain.

The CDR3 is 14 residues long. CDR1 is SGHRS, CDR2 YFSETQ, per germline. Trimming shortened V by 0 bases and J by 2 bases, and 8 bases separated the two germline ends. As handled by the study authors: Amplification of reference gene primers provided the estimated nucleated cell counts. Using immunoSEQ multiplex PCR, the repertoire was profiled, and TCRdb retains in-frame clones only, with some absent. From that table come the V and J calls and clone size; the DNA was used to work out D and trimming. Of 360,000 or so clones listed, roughly four fifths are singletons. The sequence was collected from a woman aged 45-65 years who had recovered from COVID-19. Sample: PBMCs or T cells enriched from blood (not recorded which). The chain links TRBV5-1 to TRBJ2-5; D is uncertain. CDR3 protein: CASSLDPGQETQYF. CDR3 DNA sequence: TGCGCCAGCAGCTTGGATCCGGGTCAAGAGACCCAGTACTTC.